This T cell receptor (beta chain) was captured by sequencing in a study of cytomegalovirus exposure and HLA in healthy donors. Both 60 Vbeta primers and 13 Jbeta primers went into the PCR. The method was immunoSEQ multiplex PCR; TCRdb's version includes in-frame clones alone and lacks a portion of them. The sample contains roughly 160,000 clones, roughly 78% of which appear only once. With regard to this clone: What it recognizes is unknown.

The CDR3 spans 15 residues. From germline, CDR1 is MDHEN and CDR2 SYDVKM. The trim removed 3 bases at V and 1 base at J, leaving 5 bases unmatched. Study-level results: Earlier findings revealed that most TCR beta V segments proved productive either about 87% or about 30% of the time.

The sequence was obtained from a middle-aged man in good health and CMV-seronegative. The chain recombines TRBV28 with TRBJ2-5; 7 bases agree with TRBD2. Specimen: PBMCs. CDR3 sequence reads: CASSFGSSGQETQYF. CDR3 DNA sequence: TGTGCCAGCAGTTTCGGATCTAGCGGCCAAGAGACCCAGTACTTC.